This is a list of T cell receptor beta chains from one sample in a study of blood T cell repertoires in COVID-19. This table comes from immunoSEQ multiplex PCR, and its TCRdb copy is limited to in-frame clones, with some not included. Here the sample spans about 280,000 clones, about 89% being singletons. Specimen: peripheral blood. Receptor source: a man between 50 and 59 years old with acute or convalescent COVID-19. Both conserved end residues are part of each CDR3.

TRBV3-1/TRBV3-2	TRBJ2-7	CASSQDLSPGGEQYF
TRBV3-1/TRBV3-2	TRBJ1-2	CASSPAQTGPYGYTF
TRBV4-1	TRBJ2-5	CASSQITSGGAGQETQYF
TRBV6-2/TRBV6-3	TRBJ1-1	CASSYFQGEAFF
TRBV19	TRBJ1-1	CASRGAFMNTEAFF
TRBV6-6	TRBJ2-4	CASSKRDSKNIQYF
TRBV7-9	TRBJ2-7	CASSPNDMGYEQYF
TRBV19	TRBJ2-5	CASSIGRGETQYF
TRBV19	TRBJ2-2	CASSLQQGTGELFF
TRBV3-1/TRBV3-2	TRBJ1-3	CASSDISGNTIYF
TRBV2	TRBJ2-3	CASSVRGLAGGMKQYF
TRBV16	TRBJ1-5	CASSQSSGNQPQHF
TRBV6-6	TRBJ1-4	CASSRGFDSEKLFF
TRBV6-5	TRBJ2-5	CASSQTGGRETQYF
TRBV5-1	TRBJ2-2	CASRWTGVAGELFF
TRBV29-1	TRBJ1-1	CSGSPKSTEAFF
TRBV27	TRBJ1-1	CASSPGGLGAFF
TRBV7-9	TRBJ1-5	CASSLGDSQSRGQPQHF
TRBV6-1	TRBJ1-6	CASSEPSTGASSPLHF
TRBV9	TRBJ2-4	CASSVGGAQRNIQYF
TRBV12-5	TRBJ1-2	CASGLDDSRRYTF
TRBV30	TRBJ2-2	CAWSVRRLAGELFF
TRBV6-1	TRBJ1-1	CASSEYRGTEAFF
TRBV3-1/TRBV3-2	TRBJ1-6	CASSPEEIRGSPLHF
TRBV3-1/TRBV3-2	TRBJ2-5	CASSLDRVSETQYF
TRBV6-1	TRBJ2-1	CASSDRTGGYNEQFF
TRBV10-1	TRBJ2-3	CASSGQGRTDTQYF
TRBV6-5	TRBJ2-1	CASSSQGVRTNEQFF
TRBV5-1	TRBJ2-2	CASSWGHQNTGELFF